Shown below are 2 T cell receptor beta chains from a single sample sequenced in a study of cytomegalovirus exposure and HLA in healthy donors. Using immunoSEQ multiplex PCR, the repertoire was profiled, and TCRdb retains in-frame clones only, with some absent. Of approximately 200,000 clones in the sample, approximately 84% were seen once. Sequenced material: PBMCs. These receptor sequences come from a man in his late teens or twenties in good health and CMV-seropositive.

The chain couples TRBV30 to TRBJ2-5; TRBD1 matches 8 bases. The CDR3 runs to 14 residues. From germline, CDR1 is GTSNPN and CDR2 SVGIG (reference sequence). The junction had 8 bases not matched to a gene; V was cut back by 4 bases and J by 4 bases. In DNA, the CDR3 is TGTGCCTGGAAAACCGGGACAGGACGAGAGACCCAGTACTTC. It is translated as CAWKTGTGRETQYF.

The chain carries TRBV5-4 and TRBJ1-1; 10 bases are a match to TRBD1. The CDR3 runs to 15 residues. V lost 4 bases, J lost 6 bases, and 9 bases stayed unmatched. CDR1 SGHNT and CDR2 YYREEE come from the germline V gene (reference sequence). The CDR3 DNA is TGTGCCAGCAGCCTAAGGGACAGGGGATATTCTGAAGCTTTCTTT. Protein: CASSLRDRGYSEAFF.